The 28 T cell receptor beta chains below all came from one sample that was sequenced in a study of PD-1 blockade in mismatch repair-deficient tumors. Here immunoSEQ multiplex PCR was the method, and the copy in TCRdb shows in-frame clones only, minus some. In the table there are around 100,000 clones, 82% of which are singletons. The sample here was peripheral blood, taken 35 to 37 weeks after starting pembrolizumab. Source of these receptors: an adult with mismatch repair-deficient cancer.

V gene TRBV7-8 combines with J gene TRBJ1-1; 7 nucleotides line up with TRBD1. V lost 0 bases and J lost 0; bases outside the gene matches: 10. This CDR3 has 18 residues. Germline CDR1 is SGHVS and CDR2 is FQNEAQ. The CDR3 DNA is TGTGCCAGCAGCTTAGCGGGAGGGGGCGCGCGGTTGAACACTGAAGCTTTCTTT. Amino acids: CASSLAGGGARLNTEAFF.

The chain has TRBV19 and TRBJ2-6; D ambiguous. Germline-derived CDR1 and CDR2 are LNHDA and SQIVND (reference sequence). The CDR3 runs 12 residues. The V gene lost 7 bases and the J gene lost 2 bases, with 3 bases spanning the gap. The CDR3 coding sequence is TGTGCCAGTACCCCTGGGGCCAACGTCCTGACTTTC. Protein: CASTPGANVLTF. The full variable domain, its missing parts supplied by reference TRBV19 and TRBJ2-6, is DGGITQSPKYLFRKEGQNVTLSCEQNLNHDAMYWYRQDPGQGLRLIYYSQIVNDFQKGDIAEGYSVSREKKESFPLTVTSAQKNPTAFYLCASTPGANVLTFGAGSRLTVL.

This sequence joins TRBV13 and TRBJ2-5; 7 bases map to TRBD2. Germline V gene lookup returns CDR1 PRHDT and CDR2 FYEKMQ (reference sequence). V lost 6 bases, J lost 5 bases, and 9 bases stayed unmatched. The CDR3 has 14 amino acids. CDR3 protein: CASRRGRALETQYF. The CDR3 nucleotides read TGTGCCAGCAGACGGGGGAGGGCCTTGGAGACCCAGTACTTC. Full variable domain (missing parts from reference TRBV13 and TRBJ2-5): AAGVIQSPRHLIKEKRETATLKCYPIPRHDTVYWYQQGPGQDPQFLISFYEKMQSDKGSIPDRFSAQQFSDYHSELNMSSLELGDSALYFCASRRGRALETQYFGPGTRLLVL.

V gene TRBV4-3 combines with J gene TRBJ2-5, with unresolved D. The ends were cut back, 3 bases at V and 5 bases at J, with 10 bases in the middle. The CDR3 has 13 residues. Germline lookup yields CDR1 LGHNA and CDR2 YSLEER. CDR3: CASSQGPSETQYF. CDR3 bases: TGCGCCAGCAGCCAGGGTCCGTCGGAGACCCAGTACTTC.

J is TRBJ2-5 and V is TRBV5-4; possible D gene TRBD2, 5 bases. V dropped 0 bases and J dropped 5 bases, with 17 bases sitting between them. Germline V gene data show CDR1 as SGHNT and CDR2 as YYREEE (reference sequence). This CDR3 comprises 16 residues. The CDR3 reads CASSLASRAQVETQYF. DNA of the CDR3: TGTGCCAGCAGCTTGGCCTCGAGGGCTCAGGTGGAGACCCAGTACTTC. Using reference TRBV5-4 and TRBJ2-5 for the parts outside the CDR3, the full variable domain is ETGVTQSPTHLIKTRGQQVTLRCSSQSGHNTVSWYQQALGQGPQFIFQYYREEENGRGNFPPRFSGLQFPNYSSELNVNALELDDSALYLCASSLASRAQVETQYFGPGTRLLVL.

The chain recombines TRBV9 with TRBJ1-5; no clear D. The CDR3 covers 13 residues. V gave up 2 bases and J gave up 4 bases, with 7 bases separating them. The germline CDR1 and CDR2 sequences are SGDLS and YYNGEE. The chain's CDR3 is CASSVQPNQPQHF. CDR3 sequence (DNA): TGTGCCAGCAGCGTTCAGCCTAATCAGCCCCAGCATTTT.

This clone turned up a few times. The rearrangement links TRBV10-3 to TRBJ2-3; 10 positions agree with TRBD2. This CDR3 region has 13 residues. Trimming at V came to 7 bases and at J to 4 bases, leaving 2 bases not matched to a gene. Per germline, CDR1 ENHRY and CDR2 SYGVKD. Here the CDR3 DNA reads TGTGCCATCATGAGCGGGAGGGCAGATACGCAGTATTTT. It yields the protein CAIMSGRADTQYF.

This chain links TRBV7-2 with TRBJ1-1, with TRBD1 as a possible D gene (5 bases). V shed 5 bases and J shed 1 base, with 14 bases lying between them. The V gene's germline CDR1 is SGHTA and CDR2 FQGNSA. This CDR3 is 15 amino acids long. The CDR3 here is CASSLRQTQNTEAFF. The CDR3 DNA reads TGTGCCAGCAGCCTTCGACAGACACAGAACACTGAAGCTTTCTTT.

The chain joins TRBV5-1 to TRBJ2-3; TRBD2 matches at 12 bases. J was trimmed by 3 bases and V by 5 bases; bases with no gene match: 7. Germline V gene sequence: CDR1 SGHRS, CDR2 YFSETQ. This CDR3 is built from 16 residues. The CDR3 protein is CASRLAGGPGTDTQYF. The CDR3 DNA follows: TGCGCCAGCAGGCTAGCGGGAGGGCCCGGGACAGATACGCAGTATTTT. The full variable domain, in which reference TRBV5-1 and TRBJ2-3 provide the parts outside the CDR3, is KAGVTQTPRYLIKTRGQQVTLSCSPISGHRSVSWYQQTPGQGLQFLFEYFSETQRNKGNFPGRFSGRQFSNSRSEMNVSTLELGDSALYLCASRLAGGPGTDTQYFGPGTRLTVL.

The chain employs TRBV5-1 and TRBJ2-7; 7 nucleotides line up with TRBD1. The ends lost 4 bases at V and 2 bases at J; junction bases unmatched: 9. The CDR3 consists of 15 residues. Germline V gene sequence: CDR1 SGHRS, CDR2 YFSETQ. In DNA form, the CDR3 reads TGCGCCAGCAGCGACCTACCGGGACAGCCCTACGAGCAGTACTTC. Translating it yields CASSDLPGQPYEQYF.

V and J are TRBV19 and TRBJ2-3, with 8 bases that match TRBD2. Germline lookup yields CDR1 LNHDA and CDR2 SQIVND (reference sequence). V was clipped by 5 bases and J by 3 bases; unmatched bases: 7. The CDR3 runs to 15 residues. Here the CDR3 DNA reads TGTGCCAGTAGTCCGGGAAGCGGGAGAACAGATACGCAGTATTTT. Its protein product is CASSPGSGRTDTQYF.

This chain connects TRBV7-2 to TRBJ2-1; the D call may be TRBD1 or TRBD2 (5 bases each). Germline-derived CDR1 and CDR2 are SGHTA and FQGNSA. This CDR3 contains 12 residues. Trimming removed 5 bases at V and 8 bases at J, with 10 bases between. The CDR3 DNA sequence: TGTGCCAGCAGCACTGGGACCCATGAGCAGTTCTTC. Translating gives CASSTGTHEQFF.

The CDR3 nucleotides are TGTGCCAGCAGACGTGGCGGGAGTGGGCAAGAGACCCAGTACTTC. Amino acid sequence: CASRRGGSGQETQYF. The rearrangement links TRBV6-5 to TRBJ2-5; TRBD2 matches at 7 bases. In germline, CDR1 is MNHEY, CDR2 SVGAGI. The junction had 9 bases not matched to a gene; V was cut back by 6 bases and J by 2 bases. This CDR3 is built from 15 residues.

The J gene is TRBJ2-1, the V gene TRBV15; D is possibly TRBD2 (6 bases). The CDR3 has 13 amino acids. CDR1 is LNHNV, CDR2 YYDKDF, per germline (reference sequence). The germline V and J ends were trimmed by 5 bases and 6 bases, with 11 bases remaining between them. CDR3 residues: CATSQRASNEQFF. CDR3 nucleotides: TGTGCCACCAGCCAGCGGGCCAGCAATGAGCAGTTCTTC.

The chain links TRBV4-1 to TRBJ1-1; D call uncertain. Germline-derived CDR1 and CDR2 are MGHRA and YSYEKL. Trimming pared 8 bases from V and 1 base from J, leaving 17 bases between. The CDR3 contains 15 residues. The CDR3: CASSYDGGKNTEAFF. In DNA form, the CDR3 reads TGCGCCAGCTCATACGATGGCGGTAAGAACACTGAAGCTTTCTTT.

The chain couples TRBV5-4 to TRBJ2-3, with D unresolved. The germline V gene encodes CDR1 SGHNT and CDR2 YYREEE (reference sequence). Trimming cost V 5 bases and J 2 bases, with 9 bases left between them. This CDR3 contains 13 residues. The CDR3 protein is CASRARITDTQYF. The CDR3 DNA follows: TGTGCCAGCAGAGCGAGGATCACAGATACGCAGTATTTT. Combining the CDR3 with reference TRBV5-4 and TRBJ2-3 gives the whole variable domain ETGVTQSPTHLIKTRGQQVTLRCSSQSGHNTVSWYQQALGQGPQFIFQYYREEENGRGNFPPRFSGLQFPNYSSELNVNALELDDSALYLCASRARITDTQYFGPGTRLTVL.

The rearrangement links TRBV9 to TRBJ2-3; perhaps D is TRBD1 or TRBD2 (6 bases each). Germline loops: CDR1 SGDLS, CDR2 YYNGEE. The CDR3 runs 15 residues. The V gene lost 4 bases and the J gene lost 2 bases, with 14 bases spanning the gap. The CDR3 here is CASSTSGAPTDTQYF. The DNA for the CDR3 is TGTGCCAGCAGCACCTCGGGGGCTCCCACAGATACGCAGTATTTT.

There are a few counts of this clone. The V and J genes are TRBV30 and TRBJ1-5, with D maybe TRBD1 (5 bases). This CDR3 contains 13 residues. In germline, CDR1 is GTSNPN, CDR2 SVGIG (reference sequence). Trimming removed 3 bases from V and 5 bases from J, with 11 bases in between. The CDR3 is CAWRGDDYQPQHF. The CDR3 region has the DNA TGTGCCTGGAGGGGGGACGATTATCAGCCCCAGCATTTT.

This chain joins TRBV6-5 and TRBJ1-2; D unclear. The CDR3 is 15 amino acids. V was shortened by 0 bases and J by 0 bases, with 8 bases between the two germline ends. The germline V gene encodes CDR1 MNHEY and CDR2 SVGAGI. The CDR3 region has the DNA TGTGCCAGCAGTTACTCTGGGGATTCTAACTATGGCTACACCTTC. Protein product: CASSYSGDSNYGYTF.

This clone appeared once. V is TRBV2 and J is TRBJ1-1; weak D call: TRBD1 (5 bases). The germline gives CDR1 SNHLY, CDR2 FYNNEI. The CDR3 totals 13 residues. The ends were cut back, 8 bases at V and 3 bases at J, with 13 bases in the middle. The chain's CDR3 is CASSWVQDTEAFF. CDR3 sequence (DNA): TGTGCCAGCTCCTGGGTACAGGACACTGAAGCTTTCTTT.

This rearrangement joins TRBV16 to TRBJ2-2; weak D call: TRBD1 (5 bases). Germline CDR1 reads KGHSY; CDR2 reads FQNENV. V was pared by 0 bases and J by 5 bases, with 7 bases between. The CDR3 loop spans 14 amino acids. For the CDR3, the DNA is TGTGCCAGCAGCCAATCTGGGGCGACCGGGGAGCTGTTTTTT. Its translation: CASSQSGATGELFF.

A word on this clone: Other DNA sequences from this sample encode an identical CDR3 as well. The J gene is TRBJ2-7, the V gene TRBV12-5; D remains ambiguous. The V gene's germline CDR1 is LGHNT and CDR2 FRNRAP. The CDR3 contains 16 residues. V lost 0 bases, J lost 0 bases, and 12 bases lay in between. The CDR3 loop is CASGLVLGQSSYEQYF. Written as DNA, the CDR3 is TGTGCTAGTGGTTTGGTACTCGGGCAGTCCTCCTACGAGCAGTACTTC.

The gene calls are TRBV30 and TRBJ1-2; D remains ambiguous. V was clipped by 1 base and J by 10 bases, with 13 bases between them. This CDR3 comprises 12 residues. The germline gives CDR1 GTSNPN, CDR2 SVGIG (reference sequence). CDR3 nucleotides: TGTGCCTGGAGTGAGGCCCCGGGGTTCTACACCTTC. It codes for CAWSEAPGFYTF.

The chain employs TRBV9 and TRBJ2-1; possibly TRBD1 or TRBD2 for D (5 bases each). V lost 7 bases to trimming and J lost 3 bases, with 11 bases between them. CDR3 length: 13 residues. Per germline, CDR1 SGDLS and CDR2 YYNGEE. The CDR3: CASSRGLYNEQFF. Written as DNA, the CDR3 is TGTGCCAGCTCTCGGGGCCTCTACAATGAGCAGTTCTTC.

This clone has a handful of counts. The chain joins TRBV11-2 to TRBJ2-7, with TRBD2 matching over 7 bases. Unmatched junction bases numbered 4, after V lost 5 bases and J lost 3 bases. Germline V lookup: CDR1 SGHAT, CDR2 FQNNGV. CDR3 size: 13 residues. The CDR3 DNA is TGTGCCAGCAGCATTGGCGGGGGCTACGAGCAGTACTTC. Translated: CASSIGGGYEQYF.

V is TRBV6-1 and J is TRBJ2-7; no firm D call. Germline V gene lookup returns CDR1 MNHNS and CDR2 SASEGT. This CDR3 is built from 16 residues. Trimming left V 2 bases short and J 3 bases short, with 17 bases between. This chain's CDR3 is CASSELADRWSYEQYF. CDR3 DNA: TGTGCCAGCAGTGAACTGGCGGACCGATGGAGCTACGAGCAGTACTTC.

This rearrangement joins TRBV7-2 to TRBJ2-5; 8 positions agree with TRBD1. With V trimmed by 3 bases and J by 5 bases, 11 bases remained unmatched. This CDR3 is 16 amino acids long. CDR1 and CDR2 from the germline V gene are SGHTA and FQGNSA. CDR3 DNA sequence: TGTGCCAGCAGCTTTGTCAAAGGACAGGGAAGGGAGACCCAGTACTTC. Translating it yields CASSFVKGQGRETQYF.

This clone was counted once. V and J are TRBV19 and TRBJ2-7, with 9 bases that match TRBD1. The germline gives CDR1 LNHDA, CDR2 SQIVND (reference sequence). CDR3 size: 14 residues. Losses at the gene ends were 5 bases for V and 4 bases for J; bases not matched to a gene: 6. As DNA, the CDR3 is TGTGCCAGTAGTCTAGGACAGGGGTTGTACGAGCAGTACTTC. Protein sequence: CASSLGQGLYEQYF. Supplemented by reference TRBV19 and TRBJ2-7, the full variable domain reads DGGITQSPKYLFRKEGQNVTLSCEQNLNHDAMYWYRQDPGQGLRLIYYSQIVNDFQKGDIAEGYSVSREKKESFPLTVTSAQKNPTAFYLCASSLGQGLYEQYFGPGTRLTVT.